Listed below are T cell receptor beta chains from one sample, sequenced in a study of Ad26.COV2.S vaccination and SARS-CoV-2 variants. Using immunoSEQ multiplex PCR, the repertoire was profiled, and TCRdb retains in-frame clones only, with some absent. This repertoire shows approximately 480,000 clones, roughly nine tenths found once; its top ten account for 9.5% to 15%. The sample here was peripheral blood, taken in a trial of Ad26.COV2.S vaccine versus placebo. The receptors stem from a person between 18 and 60 years old who received the Ad26.COV2.S COVID-19 vaccine or a placebo. Both conserved end residues are part of each CDR3. D genes are given only for firm matches. The size of a clone is reported for some rows only, either as once, few or many, or as a class for expanded clones.

length,J,D,V,size,DNA,CDR3
16,TRBJ1-2,TRBD1,TRBV11-2,-,TGTGCCAGCAGCCAAGGGACAGTCTCCTTACACTATGGCTACACCTTC,CASSQGTVSLHYGYTF
15,TRBJ2-1,-,TRBV4-2,-,TGTGCCAGCAGCCCGGAATGGCAGGTCTACAATGAGCAGTTCTTC,CASSPEWQVYNEQFF
16,TRBJ1-1,-,TRBV11-2,-,TGTGCCAGCACCCCCGGCGGTGCTGTCATGAACACTGAAGCTTTCTTT,CASTPGGAVMNTEAFF
16,TRBJ2-2,-,TRBV19,-,TGTGCCAGTAGTACCAGACCTGACCTATACACCGGGGAGCTGTTTTTT,CASSTRPDLYTGELFF
14,TRBJ1-5,TRBD1,TRBV5-8,-,TGTGCCAGCAGCCAGGGGGTACGAAGTCAGCCCCAGCATTTT,CASSQGVRSQPQHF
16,TRBJ2-1,TRBD1,TRBV18,-,TGTGCCAGCTCACCACTACCATCGGACAGGGGCGGTGAGCAGTTCTTC,CASSPLPSDRGGEQFF
18,TRBJ2-5,TRBD2,TRBV7-2,once,TGTGCCAGCAGCTCCCCCCCGGGCGGGAGGGCCTCTGGTGAGACCCAGTACTTC,CASSSPPGGRASGETQYF
12,TRBJ1-2,-,TRBV19,-,TGTGCCAGTAGTGCGGGCCGCTATGGCTACACCTTC,CASSAGRYGYTF
14,TRBJ2-1,TRBD2,TRBV7-9,-,TGTGCCAGCAGCTTGGGACTAGCGGGATATGAGCAGTTCTTC,CASSLGLAGYEQFF
15,TRBJ2-1,TRBD1,TRBV5-1,once,TGCGCCAGCAGCTATGGGACAGGGTCCTACAATGAGCAGTTCTTC,CASSYGTGSYNEQFF
15,TRBJ2-5,TRBD2,TRBV4-3,-,TGCGCCAGCAGCCAAGGGACTAGCGGCCAAGAGACCCAGTACTTC,CASSQGTSGQETQYF
14,TRBJ2-7,TRBD1,TRBV4-1,-,TGCGCCAGCAGCCATACAGGGGACCCCCACGAGCAGTACTTC,CASSHTGDPHEQYF
15,TRBJ2-1,TRBD2,TRBV3-1/TRBV3-2,-,TGTGCCAGCAGACACCTAGCGGCCAAGGACAATGAGCAGTTCTTC,CASRHLAAKDNEQFF
15,TRBJ1-2,TRBD1,TRBV7-8,-,TGTGCCAGCAGCTTGCTTCGAGGGGGCGGGAGTGGCTACACCTTC,CASSLLRGGGSGYTF
15,TRBJ1-6,-,TRBV6-6,few,TGTGCCAGCACCCTTAACTTCCCCTATAATTCACCCCTCCACTTT,CASTLNFPYNSPLHF
13,TRBJ1-5,-,TRBV7-8,-,TGTGCCAGCAGCGGGGGGGTAGATCAGCCCCAGCATTTT,CASSGGVDQPQHF
15,TRBJ1-6,TRBD1,TRBV27,-,TGTGCCAGCAGTTTACAAGGGGACAGGCCTTCGCCCCTCCACTTT,CASSLQGDRPSPLHF
13,TRBJ1-1,-,TRBV11-2,-,TGTGCCAGCAGGGCAGGGACGAACACTGAAGCTTTCTTT,CASRAGTNTEAFF
18,TRBJ2-1,TRBD2,TRBV4-2,-,TGTGCCAGCAGCCAAGAAATTTCACGGGAGGGCAACTACAATGAGCAGTTCTTC,CASSQEISREGNYNEQFF
16,TRBJ2-1,TRBD1,TRBV7-3,-,TGTGCCAGCAGCCCGACGGGGACAGCGCCCCACAATGAGCAGTTCTTC,CASSPTGTAPHNEQFF
17,TRBJ2-1,-,TRBV21-1,-,TGTGCCAGCAGCAAAGGGCCGGGACTAGCGGGAATCAATGAGCAGTTCTTC,CASSKGPGLAGINEQFF
13,TRBJ2-1,-,TRBV2,-,TGTGCCAGCAGTGAAGCTCCAAGACTAGAGCAGTTCTTC,CASSEAPRLEQFF